The 30 T cell receptor beta chains given below trace back to one sample, sequenced in a study of T cell responses to AZD1222 COVID-19 vaccine (dated by TCRdb to the early 2020s). Libraries were prepared through the immunoSEQ multiplex PCR assay. The clones in this table, taken by TCRdb from immuneACCESS, are in-frame only. Not every clone is retained; where verified, under half of the shortfall comes from an unresolved V gene, and the cause of the rest is unknown. Present in this sample are about 97,000 clones, about 88% of which were seen just once. The ten top clones hold 2.8% of the sample. Taken with the paper, the label for time point translates to: baseline before first vaccination. The sample consisted of peripheral blood, taken on day 0 of AZD1222 vaccination. These receptors all stem from an adult in good health.

The chain carries TRBV11-2 and TRBJ1-2; D unresolved. The CDR3 contains 13 residues. The germline V and J ends were trimmed by 0 bases and 7 bases, with 9 bases remaining between them. Germline loops: CDR1 SGHAT, CDR2 FQNNGV. The DNA for the CDR3 is TGTGCCAGCAGCTTAGACACCTTCGGTGGCTACACCTTC. This codes for CASSLDTFGGYTF.

The rearrangement joins TRBV21-1 to TRBJ1-6; the DNA was not compared with TRBD1, the D call given in the table. TRBV21-1 has pseudogene status. The CDR3 spans 16 residues. The CDR3 region has the DNA TGTGCCAGCAGCCGACGTCCGGGACAGGGGGATTCACCCCTCCACTTT. Its translation is CASSRRPGQGDSPLHF.

This clone was observed a few times. The chain carries TRBV9 and TRBJ2-3; TRBD2 agrees at 9 bases. The CDR3 loop spans 13 amino acids. Germline values: CDR1 SGDLS, CDR2 YYNGEE. Trimming took 7 bases from V and 3 from J; bases not matched to a gene: 3. CDR3 bases: TGTGCCAGCGGACTAGCGAGGACAGATACGCAGTATTTT. It yields the protein CASGLARTDTQYF.

A single count supports this clone. V and J are TRBV7-9 and TRBJ2-3; unclear D gene. The CDR3 covers 14 residues. Looked up from germline, CDR1 is SEHNR and CDR2 is FQNEAQ (reference sequence). Trimming removed 1 base at V and 2 bases at J, with 7 bases between. The CDR3 region has the DNA TGTGCCAGCAGCTTAGGGCAGAACACAGATACGCAGTATTTT. The encoded protein is CASSLGQNTDTQYF.

V usage is TRBV5-4 and J usage is TRBJ2-1; TRBD2 aligns across 14 bases. The CDR3 length is 16 residues. With V trimmed by 4 bases and J by 2 bases, 2 bases remained unmatched. Germline V gene data show CDR1 as SGHNT and CDR2 as YYREEE (reference sequence). CDR3 DNA: TGTGCCAGCAGCCGGGGACTAGCGGGGGCCTACAATGAGCAGTTCTTC. Encoded protein: CASSRGLAGAYNEQFF.

The chain recombines TRBV11-2 with TRBJ1-2, with a possible D match to TRBD1 (5 bases). The V end lost 3 bases, the J end lost 4 bases, and 9 bases lay between the germline ends. Germline V lookup: CDR1 SGHAT, CDR2 FQNNGV. The CDR3 consists of 13 residues. The CDR3 DNA reads TGTGCCAGCAGCTTCACGACAGCCTATGGCTACACCTTC. Translation gives CASSFTTAYGYTF.

A note on this clone: Distinct nucleotide sequences in the sample also encode this CDR3. J is TRBJ1-5 and V is TRBV6-5; 8 nucleotides align to TRBD1. The CDR3 is 15 residues long. Germline V CDR1 and CDR2: MNHEY, SVGAGI. V lost 6 bases and J lost 0; bases outside the gene matches: 4. The CDR3, as DNA: TGTGCCAGCAGAACGACAGGGGATAGCAATCAGCCCCAGCATTTT. This sequence encodes CASRTTGDSNQPQHF.

The chain is built from TRBV28 and TRBJ2-3; D may be TRBD2 (5 bases). The CDR3 spans 13 residues. Germline V CDR1 and CDR2: MDHEN, SYDVKM. Trimming left V 6 bases short and J 10 bases short, with 17 bases between. CDR3 in amino acids: CASSRRLELAQYF. As DNA, the CDR3 is TGTGCCAGCAGCAGGAGGTTGGAGCTGGCGCAGTATTTT.

This chain connects TRBV29-1 to TRBJ1-3, with D possibly TRBD1 on 6 matching bases. The CDR3 runs 11 residues. Trimming removed 5 bases at V and 7 bases at J, with 9 bases between. Looked up from germline, CDR1 is SQVTM and CDR2 is ANQGSEA. CDR3 protein: CSVRGGNTIYF. CDR3 coding DNA: TGCAGCGTTCGGGGGGGCAACACCATATATTTT.

The CDR3 region has the DNA TGCGCCAGCAGCTCCGCCCCCCCCGGACAGGCGAACTCCTACGAGCAGTACTTC. This translates into CASSSAPPGQANSYEQYF. The chain combines TRBV5-1 with TRBJ2-7; TRBD1 agrees at 7 bases. Germline CDR1 and CDR2: SGHRS and YFSETQ. There are 18 residues in the CDR3. The V segment lost 3 bases and the J segment 0 bases; nucleotides outside the gene matches: 15.

V gene TRBV18 combines with J gene TRBJ2-6; TRBD1 aligns across 11 bases. The V and J ends lost 2 bases and 0 bases, in that order; junction bases with no gene match: 6. The CDR3 has 19 amino acids. Per germline, CDR1 KGHSH and CDR2 LQKENI. CDR3 sequence: CASSPFWTGGYSGANVLTF. CDR3 coding DNA: TGTGCCAGCTCACCATTTTGGACAGGGGGCTACTCTGGGGCCAACGTCCTGACTTTC.

The rearrangement links TRBV30 to TRBJ1-5, with 8 bases lining up with TRBD1. Germline CDR1 and CDR2: GTSNPN and SVGIG (reference sequence). The CDR3 contains 14 residues. V lost 3 bases and J lost 7; bases outside the gene matches: 8. The CDR3 loop is CAWSPRTGKQPQHF. The CDR3 nucleotides read TGTGCCTGGAGCCCAAGGACAGGGAAACAGCCCCAGCATTTT.

The chain recombines TRBV2 with TRBJ1-2; 8 bases are a match to TRBD1. The germline V gene encodes CDR1 SNHLY and CDR2 FYNNEI. The V gene end was trimmed by 2 bases and the J gene end by 9 bases; junction bases not matched to a gene: 11. The CDR3 covers 15 residues. CDR3 bases: TGTGCCAGCAGTGAAACCTGGACAGGGCCCCAAAGCTACACCTTC. This translates into CASSETWTGPQSYTF.

CDR3 amino acids: CASSVSGFMNTEAFF. The CDR3 region has the DNA TGTGCCAGCAGCGTATCCGGCTTTATGAACACTGAAGCTTTCTTT. The chain couples TRBV9 to TRBJ1-1, with D uncertain. This CDR3 contains 15 residues. The germline V gene encodes CDR1 SGDLS and CDR2 YYNGEE. Trimming shortened V by 1 base and J by 0 bases, and 10 bases separated the two germline ends.

This clone is classed as medium-sized. The chain combines TRBV27 with TRBJ2-1; D might be TRBD2 (5 bases). Looked up from germline, CDR1 is MNHEY and CDR2 is SMNVEV (reference sequence). Trimming pared 1 base from V and 7 bases from J, leaving 8 bases between. The CDR3 sequence is 13 residues long. CDR3 protein: CASSLYGENEQFF. CDR3 coding DNA: TGTGCCAGCAGTTTATATGGGGAGAATGAGCAGTTCTTC.

The CDR3 protein is CAWTGGENTEAFF. DNA of the CDR3: TGTGCCTGGACAGGGGGGGAGAACACTGAAGCTTTCTTT. The chain is built from TRBV30 and TRBJ1-1; 7 nucleotides match TRBD1. The CDR3 runs 13 residues. The trim removed 4 bases at V and 1 base at J, leaving 3 bases unmatched. Germline values: CDR1 GTSNPN, CDR2 SVGIG (reference sequence).

J is TRBJ2-7 and V is TRBV6-5; D unresolved. With 4 bases removed from V and 5 bases from J, the gap between germline ends came to 6 bases. Germline CDR1 reads MNHEY; CDR2 reads SVGAGI. This CDR3 spans 11 amino acids. In DNA, the CDR3 is TGTGCCAGCAGTTTTGGAAACGAGCAGTACTTC. Translated: CASSFGNEQYF.

The rearrangement links TRBV18 to TRBJ1-4; no clear D gene. This CDR3 comprises 15 residues. Germline V gives CDR1 KGHSH, CDR2 LQKENI. The V end was cut by 2 bases, the J end by 5 bases, with 12 bases between. CDR3 sequence: CASSPVGGNNEKLFF. DNA for the CDR3: TGTGCCAGCTCACCAGTAGGCGGGAACAATGAAAAACTGTTTTTT.

This chain joins TRBV3-1 (or the pseudogene TRBV3-2) and TRBJ1-2; D is ambiguous. Per the germline V gene, CDR1 is LGHDT and CDR2 is YNNKEL (reference sequence). The CDR3 totals 13 residues. V lost 2 bases and J lost 7, with 11 bases in between. The chain's CDR3 is CASSQSPLGGYTF. CDR3 DNA sequence: TGTGCCAGCAGCCAATCCCCTTTGGGTGGCTACACCTTC.

The V gene is TRBV5-1, the J gene TRBJ1-1; 9 positions agree with TRBD1. The trim removed 0 bases at V and 3 bases at J, leaving 3 bases unmatched. Germline CDR1 SGHRS, CDR2 YFSETQ. The CDR3 runs 15 residues. CDR3 sequence reads: CASSLEGQGYTEAFF. DNA for the CDR3: TGCGCCAGCAGCTTGGAGGGACAGGGATACACTGAAGCTTTCTTT.

This chain joins TRBV5-3 and TRBJ2-1; tentatively, D is TRBD1 (5 bases). TRBV5-3 is assigned to the ORF class and has an uncertain function. The V end was cut by 0 bases, the J end by 8 bases, with 9 bases between. This CDR3 is 13 amino acids long. The CDR3 coding sequence is TGTGCCAGAAGCTTGGGACAGATGGATGAGCAGTTCTTC. The encoded protein is CARSLGQMDEQFF.

This clone was observed a few times. CDR3 bases: TGTGCCTGGAAGTCCGGAACTGGGGCCAACGTCCTGACTTTC. Translation: CAWKSGTGANVLTF. The chain links TRBV30 to TRBJ2-6; D ambiguous. Germline V gives CDR1 GTSNPN, CDR2 SVGIG (reference sequence). V was pared by 4 bases and J by 2 bases, with 9 bases between. The CDR3 covers 14 residues.

V and J are TRBV5-1 and TRBJ1-1; 8 positions agree with TRBD1. This CDR3 contains 16 residues. J gave up 10 bases and V 0 bases, and 14 bases lay outside the gene matches. Germline CDR1 and CDR2: SGHRS and YFSETQ. The CDR3 bases are TGCGCCAGCAGCTTGGGGACAGGGACAAAGGAGACGGGAGCTTTCTTT. Translated, it gives CASSLGTGTKETGAFF.

The V call is TRBV19, the J call TRBJ1-5; D unresolved. The V end lost 1 base, the J end lost 5 bases, and 9 bases lay between the germline ends. The CDR3 is made up of 14 amino acids. Germline-derived CDR1 and CDR2 are LNHDA and SQIVND (reference sequence). The CDR3 reads CASSIGSPHQPQHF. The CDR3 DNA sequence: TGTGCCAGTAGTATAGGGTCACCTCATCAGCCCCAGCATTTT.

The chain uses TRBV5-4 and TRBJ2-7; 7 bases match TRBD2. Germline V lookup: CDR1 SGHNT, CDR2 YYREEE (reference sequence). V gave up 3 bases and J gave up 2 bases; unmatched junction bases: 11. CDR3 size: 16 residues. The CDR3 nucleotides read TGTGCCAGCAGCTGGGGGGGTACACTGGGGACCTACGAGCAGTACTTC. Encoded protein: CASSWGGTLGTYEQYF.

The CDR3 bases are TGTGCCAGCAGCCCGAGGAGGGCCGCCTACAATGAGCAGTTCTTC. This codes for CASSPRRAAYNEQFF. The V call is TRBV11-1, the J call TRBJ2-1; tentatively, D is TRBD2 (6 bases). The CDR3 is 15 amino acids. V shed 5 bases and J shed 2 bases, with 13 bases lying between them. CDR1 and CDR2 from the germline V gene are SGHAT and FQDESV (reference sequence).

V and J are TRBV10-3 and TRBJ1-1; D remains ambiguous. The ends were cut back, 6 bases at V and 6 bases at J, with 8 bases in the middle. The CDR3 consists of 11 residues. Germline loops: CDR1 ENHRY, CDR2 SYGVKD. The CDR3 here is CAIREGAEAFF. The DNA of the CDR3 is TGTGCCATCAGGGAAGGCGCTGAAGCTTTCTTT.

The chain joins TRBV28 to TRBJ1-5; tentative D call: TRBD1 (5 bases). The CDR3 runs 14 residues. Trimming took off 7 bases at V and 6 bases at J, with 16 bases between the two ends. Germline V gene data show CDR1 as MDHEN and CDR2 as SYDVKM. CDR3 protein: CASTADSLSQPQHF. Written as DNA, the CDR3 is TGTGCCAGCACCGCTGACAGTTTGAGTCAGCCCCAGCATTTT.

The chain is built from TRBV6-5 and TRBJ1-6, with 10 nucleotides matching TRBD1. V lost 5 bases to trimming and J lost 10 bases; unmatched junction nucleotides: 8. The V gene's germline CDR1 is MNHEY and CDR2 SVGAGI. This CDR3 comprises 15 residues. CDR3 protein: CASSLRQGAGSPLHF. The CDR3 nucleotides read TGTGCCAGCAGTCTGAGACAGGGGGCAGGATCACCCCTCCACTTT.

On this clone: This sample also contains other DNA sequences that code for the same CDR3. The rearrangement joins TRBV10-3 to TRBJ2-7; maybe TRBD1 (5 bases). V lost 4 bases to trimming and J lost 4 bases, with 5 bases between them. The CDR3 is 11 residues long. The germline V gene encodes CDR1 ENHRY and CDR2 SYGVKD. CDR3 residues: CAISAGYEQYF. The CDR3 bases are TGTGCCATCAGTGCAGGGTACGAGCAGTACTTC.